Here is one T cell receptor beta chain with its context. Its antigen has not been determined. No base quality information exists; no much larger clone differs at one position. V is shortened by 6 bases, J by 5 bases, and the region joining them spans 17 bases. From the germline V gene (reference sequence), CDR1 is SEHNR and CDR2 is FQNEAQ. Including cysteine and valine, the CDR3 has 14 amino acids. Only CDR3 DNA remains: 42 bases, in frame from the first base. This specimen belongs to a study of OX40 agonist ivuxolimab in advanced cancers. Background for the entire study: Ivuxolimab was a fully human IgG2 agonistic monoclonal antibody targeting the costimulatory receptor OX40 (CD134). A male proportion of nearly 85% and a mean age of 60 years, ranging from about 23 to 90, were recorded for the dose-escalation cohort. Peripheral TCRbeta sequencing was intended to test whether TCR sequence diversity was altered and clonal T-cell expansion was caused by ivuxolimab. Among the roughly 54 dose-escalation patients, about 20 had hepatocellular carcinoma, approximately 15 melanoma, 9 renal cell carcinoma and 9 head and neck cancer. The monotherapy dose-escalation portion (N ≈ 52 patients) of the phase I ivuxolimab trial is reported in the paper. Intravenous ivuxolimab was administered to patients every 2 weeks at six dose levels: 0.01, 0.1, 0.3, 1.5, 3 and 10 mg/kg. Patients were allowed to have had prior anti-PD-1, anti-PD-L1 or anti-CTLA-4 therapy, and 40% of the dose-escalation patients had been treated with checkpoint inhibitors. Partial responses occurred in three dose-escalation patients, of whom one had hepatocellular carcinoma and two had cutaneous melanoma.

The paper's findings and limits, for the study overall: Partial responders in the 0.1-3.0 mg/kg groups had among the lowest normalized peripheral clonal expansion, especially among CD8+ T cells. At doses from 0.1 to 3.0 mg/kg, clonal expansion was seen in both CD4+ and CD8+ blood T cells between baseline and week 6. On average, CD8+ T cells showed more expanded clones than CD4+ T cells after ivuxolimab. The antigen specificity of the clonally expanded peripheral T cells was not determined. Low levels of normalized T-cell clonal expansion were also seen in some patients who did not respond.

Genomic DNA was isolated from the sorted cells so that the TCRbeta CDR3 region could be sequenced. The immunoSEQ Assay was used for sequencing of TCRbeta CDR3 regions. TCRdb took over this immuneACCESS table, retaining in-frame rearrangements with V and J assigned. Such tables are incomplete; in checked studies, under half of the missing clones stem from an unresolved V gene, and the remainder is unexplained. In this sample the table shows about 81,000 clones, around 83% of which occur a single time. 0.2% to 0.25% of the sample rests with the top ten. The trial excluded patients who had a history of autoimmune disease or who were on systemic immunosuppression. In every dose cohort, peripheral blood was drawn for TCR sequencing at baseline, cycle 4 day 1, and cycle 7 day 1. The samples were drawn from a first-in-human, open-label, multicenter phase I dose-escalation trial of ivuxolimab. Adults with locally advanced or metastatic melanoma, renal cell carcinoma, hepatocellular carcinoma or head and neck squamous cell carcinoma were enrolled in the trial. Before TCR sequencing, CD4+ T cells and CD8+ T cells from peripheral blood were sorted into separate populations.

The receptor comes from an adult with an advanced solid tumor such as melanoma, head and neck, liver or kidney cancer. Sequenced here: CD4+ or CD8+ T cells sorted from blood, sampled in a trial of the OX40 agonist ivuxolimab. The V and J genes are TRBV7-9 and TRBJ2-7; the D call is possibly TRBD1 or TRBD2, each sharing 5 bases. The sequenced DNA is TGTGCCAGCAGTCCTGGGACGCCAAGGGACGAGCAGTACGTC. It codes for CASSPGTPRDEQYV.